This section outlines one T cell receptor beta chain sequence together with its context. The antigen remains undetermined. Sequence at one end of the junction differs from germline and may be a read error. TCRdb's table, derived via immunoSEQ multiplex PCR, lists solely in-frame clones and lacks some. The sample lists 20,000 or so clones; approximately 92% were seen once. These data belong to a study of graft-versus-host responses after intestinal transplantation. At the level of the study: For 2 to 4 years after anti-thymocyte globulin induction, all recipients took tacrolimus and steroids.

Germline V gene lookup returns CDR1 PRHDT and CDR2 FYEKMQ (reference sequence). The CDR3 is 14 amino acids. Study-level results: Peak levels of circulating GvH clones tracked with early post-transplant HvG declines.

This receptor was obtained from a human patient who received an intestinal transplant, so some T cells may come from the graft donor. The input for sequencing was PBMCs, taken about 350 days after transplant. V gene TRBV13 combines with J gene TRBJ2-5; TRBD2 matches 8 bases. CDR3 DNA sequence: TGTGCCAGCAGGTTAGCGGGAAGAACAGAGACCCAGTACTTC. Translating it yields CASRLAGRTETQYF. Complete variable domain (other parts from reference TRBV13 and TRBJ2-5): AAGVIQSPRHLIKEKRETATLKCYPIPRHDTVYWYQQGPGQDPQFLISFYEKMQSDKGSIPDRFSAQQFSDYHSELNMSSLELGDSALYFCASRLAGRTETQYFGPGTRLLVL.